A selection of T cell receptor beta chains follows, all from one sample in a study of shared clonotypes between healthy human individuals. Assay: immunoSEQ multiplex PCR; the TCRdb copy retains only in-frame clones and omits some. The sample includes about 980,000 clones, around three quarters seen only once; the top ten take approximately 1.5%. The sample consisted of memory CD4+ T cells sorted from blood. These receptors were taken from a man younger than 35 in good health. CDR3s include the opening cysteine and the closing phenylalanine or tryptophan. D genes are given only for firm matches. Clone size is shown for a subset of rows, as once, few, many or a class of expanded clone.

TRBJ2-3,TRBV2,once,TRBD2,TGTGCCAGCAGCCCCCCTAGCGGGGGGACTACAGATACGCAGTATTTT,CASSPPSGGTTDTQYF
TRBJ1-5,TRBV27,NA,TRBD1,TGTGCCAGCAGGAAGACAGGGGAGGGCAATCAGCCCCAGCATTTT,CASRKTGEGNQPQHF
TRBJ2-1,TRBV7-9,NA,TRBD1,TGTGCCAGCAGCCCTAAGGACAGGGGCAATGAGCAGTTCTTC,CASSPKDRGNEQFF
TRBJ1-2,TRBV18,few,NA,TGTGCCAGCTCACCACCGGGCAGGGGAGTAGACTATGGCTACACCTTC,CASSPPGRGVDYGYTF
TRBJ1-5,TRBV5-1,NA,NA,TGCGCCAGCAGCCCCCGGGCAGGGGATCAGCCCCAGCATTTT,CASSPRAGDQPQHF
TRBJ2-2,TRBV5-1,NA,NA,TGCGCCAGCAGCTTTGGGGGCGAAGTAACCGGGGAGCTGTTTTTT,CASSFGGEVTGELFF
TRBJ1-2,TRBV28,once,TRBD1,TGTGCCTCCGGGGACAGGGCTCTCTATGGCTACACCTTC,CASGDRALYGYTF
TRBJ1-6,TRBV18,NA,NA,TGTGCCAGCTCACCTATACCGGACTATAATTCACCCCTCCACTTT,CASSPIPDYNSPLHF
TRBJ1-6,TRBV2,few,NA,TGTGCCAGCAGGGGGGAATCCCATAATTCACCCCTCCACTTT,CASRGESHNSPLHF
TRBJ1-4,TRBV19,NA,NA,TGTGCCAGTAGGTCCATGGGGGGAACTAATGAAAAACTGTTTTTT,CASRSMGGTNEKLFF
TRBJ2-7,TRBV6-5,few,TRBD2,TGTGCCAGCAGGGGTACGGGCGGGAGGACCTACGAGCAGTACTTC,CASRGTGGRTYEQYF
TRBJ1-6,TRBV27,few,NA,TGTGCCAGCAGCTTATCACGTCACAATTCACCCCTCCACTTT,CASSLSRHNSPLHF
TRBJ1-4,TRBV19,NA,NA,TGTGCCAGTAGTCCACCGCAGGGAGCTAATGAAAAACTGTTTTTT,CASSPPQGANEKLFF